This T cell receptor (beta chain) was recorded in a study of blood T cells in healthy people across ages (dated by TCRdb to 2015 to 2017). For the wider study: In model experiments, template switching captured roughly one uniquely barcoded TCR beta cDNA molecule for every two T cells. To track age-related changes in TCR beta repertoire diversity, the study relied on deep sequencing normalized with unique cDNA molecular identifiers. The donors were divided into four age groups: young (average around 17 years), middle-aged (over 35), aged (approximately 59) and long-lived (82). To avoid experimental bias, donors of different ages were spread randomly across the sequencing lanes. Using the same blood draw, the study looked at two additional independent replicas of 1 million unique cDNA reads for two donors, one aged 18 to 30 and the other aged 80 or older.

This clonotype has a handful of counts. Which antigen it targets is not known. Within one base of it there is no much larger clone, and no base qualities were kept. The approximately 39 donors, aged about 6 to 100 years, were systemically healthy Caucasian individuals from Russia. Each donor gave about 9.7 milliliters of peripheral blood, drawn into EDTA-treated Vacutainer tubes. Ficoll-Paque density-gradient centrifugation was used to isolate PBMCs, with at least 6.5 million per sample. Total RNA was extracted from PBMCs with Trizol reagent, with at least 6 micrograms obtained per sample. The percentages of naive CD45RAhigh/CD27high T cells were determined by flow cytometry on a PBMC aliquot from every donor. Overall study results and their limits: Compared with the aged group, the long-lived group had more naive CD4+ T cells, fewer expanded clones and increased TCR diversity, a pattern suggesting age selection. Observed TCR beta diversity per million T cells fell roughly linearly with age, and a significant reduction was already apparent by age around 39. Because donor CMV infection status was unknown, age-related changes in expanded clonotypes were potentially confounded. There was a strong correlation between observed TCR beta diversity and the percentage of naive T cells measured by flow cytometry. Because profiling used bulk unsorted PBMCs, naive and antigen-experienced compartments could not be compared conclusively. Estimates of total diversity based on one million sequenced T cells were considered lower bounds and underestimates.

The receptor library was made with 5' RACE. A second roughly 7 to 12 cycle PCR used a sample-barcoded 5' primer and a J-beta primer mix. Each TCR beta cDNA molecule received a unique molecular identifier from a template-switch 5' adaptor carrying 12 random nucleotides. Each sample yielded at least 2.5 million CDR3-containing paired-end reads. The Mint cDNA synthesis kit, primed by a TRBC-specific oligonucleotide, was used to synthesize first-strand cDNA from all RNA. After uracil-DNA glycosylase treatment, a first 18-cycle PCR used universal primers M1SS and BC2_uni_R on all cDNA. As for the original processing: Each sample was normalized by randomly selecting 1 million high-quality reads, each carrying a distinct molecular identifier. Instead of being binned into consensus sequences, reads that shared molecular identifiers were thrown out. CDR3 identification, clonotype clustering and error correction used MiTCR with a Q25 quality threshold and the strictest error-elimination algorithm. A nonparametric unseen species model with Euler transformation was used to estimate a lower bound on total TCR beta diversity. TCRdb passed the public sequencing reads through fastp at Q25 and MiXCR, retaining productive beta sequences. For every CDR3 protein sequence, its rows merge into one entry that carries the most common genes and DNA. The V and J calls and clone size come from TCRdb's table, not from the authors' own analysis. This sample lists approximately 1,700,000 distinct CDR3 sequences; roughly two fifths were detected once. About 23% of the sample lies in the top ten.

CDR1 SEHNR and CDR2 FQNEAQ are derived from the germline V gene (reference sequence). The junction shows trimming of 2 bases on V and 2 bases on J, and the gene matches do not reach 3 bases of it. From the cysteine through the phenylalanine, the CDR3 covers 15 amino acids. The retained sequence is limited to the CDR3, 45 bases, with the frame set at the first base. The chain joins TRBV7-9 to TRBJ2-5, with TRBD2 matching 9 junction bases. Sequenced input: blood. The TCR comes from a human donor in good health. Here the CDR3 is given as CASSLSAGGQETQYF. Here is the DNA: TGTGCCAGCAGCTTATCGGCGGGGGGGCAAGAGACCCAGTACTTC.